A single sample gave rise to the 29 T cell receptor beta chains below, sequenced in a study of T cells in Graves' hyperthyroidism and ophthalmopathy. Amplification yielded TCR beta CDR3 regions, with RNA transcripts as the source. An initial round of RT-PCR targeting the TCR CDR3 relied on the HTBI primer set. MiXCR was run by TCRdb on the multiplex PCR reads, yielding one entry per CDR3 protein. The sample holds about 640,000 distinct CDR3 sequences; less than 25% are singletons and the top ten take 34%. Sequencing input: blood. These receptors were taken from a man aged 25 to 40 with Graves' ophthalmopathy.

DNA for the CDR3: TGCAGTGCTAGACTACCCGGGGGACAGGGGGCGAGGATGAATCAGCCCCAGCATTTT. Encoded protein: CSARLPGGQGARMNQPQHF. The chain links TRBV20-1 to TRBJ1-5; 12 bases match TRBD1. Germline trimming cut 2 bases from V and 4 bases from J; bases unmatched to any gene: 15. This CDR3 spans 19 amino acids. CDR1 is DFQATT, CDR2 SNEGSKA, per germline (reference sequence).

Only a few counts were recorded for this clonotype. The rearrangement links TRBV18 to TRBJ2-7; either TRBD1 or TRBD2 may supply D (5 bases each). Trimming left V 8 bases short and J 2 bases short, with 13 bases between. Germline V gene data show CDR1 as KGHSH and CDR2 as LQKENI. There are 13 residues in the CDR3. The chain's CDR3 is CASIGDPAYEQYF. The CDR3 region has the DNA TGTGCCAGCATTGGGGACCCCGCCTACGAGCAGTACTTC. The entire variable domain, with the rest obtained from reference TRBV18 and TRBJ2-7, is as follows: NAGVMQNPRHLVRRRGQEARLRCSPMKGHSHVYWYRQLPEEGLKFMVYLQKENIIDESGMPKERFSAEFPKEGPSILRIQQVVRGDSAAYFCASIGDPAYEQYFGPGTRLTVT.

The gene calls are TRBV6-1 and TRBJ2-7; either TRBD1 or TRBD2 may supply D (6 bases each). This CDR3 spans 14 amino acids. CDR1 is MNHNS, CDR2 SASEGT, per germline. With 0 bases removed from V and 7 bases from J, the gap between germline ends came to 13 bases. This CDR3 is CASSEARGPREQYF. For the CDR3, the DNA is TGTGCCAGCAGTGAAGCTCGGGGGCCGCGGGAGCAGTACTTC.

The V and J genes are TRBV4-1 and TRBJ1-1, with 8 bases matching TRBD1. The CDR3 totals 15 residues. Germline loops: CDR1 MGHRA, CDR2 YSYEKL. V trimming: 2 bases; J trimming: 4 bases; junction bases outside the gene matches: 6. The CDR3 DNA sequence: TGCGCCAGCAGCCAATACAGGGGGAGTGGCACTGAAGCTTTCTTT. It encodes CASSQYRGSGTEAFF.

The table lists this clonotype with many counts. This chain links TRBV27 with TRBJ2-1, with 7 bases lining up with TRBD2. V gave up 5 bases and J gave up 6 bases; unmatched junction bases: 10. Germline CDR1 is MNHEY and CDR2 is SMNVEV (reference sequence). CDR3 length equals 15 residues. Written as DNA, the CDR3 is TGTGCCAGCAGTCCACGGGTAAGCGGGATCAATGAGCAGTTCTTC. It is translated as CASSPRVSGINEQFF.

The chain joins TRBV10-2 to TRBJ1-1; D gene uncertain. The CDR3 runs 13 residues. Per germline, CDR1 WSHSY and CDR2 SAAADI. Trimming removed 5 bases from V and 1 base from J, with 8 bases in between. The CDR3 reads CASSRSRNTEAFF. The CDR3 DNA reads TGCGCCAGCAGTCGGTCGAGGAACACTGAAGCTTTCTTT.

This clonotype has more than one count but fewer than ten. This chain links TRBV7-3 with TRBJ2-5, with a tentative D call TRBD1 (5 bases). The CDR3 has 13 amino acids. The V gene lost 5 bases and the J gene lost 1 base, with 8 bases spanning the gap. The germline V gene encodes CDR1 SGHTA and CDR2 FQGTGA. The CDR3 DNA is TGTGCCAGCAGCCCGCAGGGCCAAGAGACCCAGTACTTC. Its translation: CASSPQGQETQYF.

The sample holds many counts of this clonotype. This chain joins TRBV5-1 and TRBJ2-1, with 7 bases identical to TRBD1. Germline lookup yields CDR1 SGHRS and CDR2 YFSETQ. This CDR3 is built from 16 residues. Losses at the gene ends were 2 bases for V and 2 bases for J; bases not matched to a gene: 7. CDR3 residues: CASSLTGDITYNEQFF. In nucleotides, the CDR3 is TGCGCCAGCAGCTTAACAGGGGACATCACCTACAATGAGCAGTTCTTC.

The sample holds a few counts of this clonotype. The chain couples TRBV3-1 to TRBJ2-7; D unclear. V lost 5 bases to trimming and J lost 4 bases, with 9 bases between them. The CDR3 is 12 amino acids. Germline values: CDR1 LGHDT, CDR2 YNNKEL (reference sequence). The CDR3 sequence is CASSARPYEQYF. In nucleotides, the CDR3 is TGTGCCAGCAGCGCCCGACCTTACGAGCAGTACTTC.

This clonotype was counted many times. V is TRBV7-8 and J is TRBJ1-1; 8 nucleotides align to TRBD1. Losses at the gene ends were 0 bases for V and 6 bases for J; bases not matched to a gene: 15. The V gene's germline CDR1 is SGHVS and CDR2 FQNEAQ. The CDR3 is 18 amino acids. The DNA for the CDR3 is TGTGCCAGCAGCTTAGCAGGGTCCGTCAGGGGGCGCGGGGCTGAAGCTTTCTTT. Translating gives CASSLAGSVRGRGAEAFF.

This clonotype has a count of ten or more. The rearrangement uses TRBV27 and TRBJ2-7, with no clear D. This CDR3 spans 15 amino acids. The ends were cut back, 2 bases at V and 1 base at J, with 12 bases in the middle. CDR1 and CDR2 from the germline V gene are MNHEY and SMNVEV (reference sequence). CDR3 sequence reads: CASSLGPRLSYEQYF. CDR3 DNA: TGTGCCAGCAGTTTAGGCCCCCGGTTATCCTACGAGCAGTACTTC.

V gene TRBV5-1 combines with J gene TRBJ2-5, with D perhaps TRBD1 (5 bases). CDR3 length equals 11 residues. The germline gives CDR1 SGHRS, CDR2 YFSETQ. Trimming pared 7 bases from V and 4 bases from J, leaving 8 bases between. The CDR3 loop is CASVQGETQYF. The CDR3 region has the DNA TGCGCCAGCGTTCAGGGAGAGACCCAGTACTTC.

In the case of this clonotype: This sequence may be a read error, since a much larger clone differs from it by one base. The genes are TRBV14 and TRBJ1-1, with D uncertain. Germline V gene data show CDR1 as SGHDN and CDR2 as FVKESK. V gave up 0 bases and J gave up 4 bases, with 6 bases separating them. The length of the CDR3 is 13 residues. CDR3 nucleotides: TGTGCCAGCAGCCAAGAGAAGGGCACTGAAGCTTTCTTT. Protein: CASSQEKGTEAFF.

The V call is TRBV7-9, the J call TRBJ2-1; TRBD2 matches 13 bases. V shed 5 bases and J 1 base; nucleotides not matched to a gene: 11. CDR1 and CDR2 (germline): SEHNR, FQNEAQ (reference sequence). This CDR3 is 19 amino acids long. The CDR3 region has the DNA TGTGCCAGCAGCCAAGCCGGGACTAGCGGGAAAGGATCCTACAATGAGCAGTTCTTC. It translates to CASSQAGTSGKGSYNEQFF. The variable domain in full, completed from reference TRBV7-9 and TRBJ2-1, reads DTGVSQNPRHKITKRGQNVTFRCDPISEHNRLYWYRQTLGQGPEFLTYFQNEAQLEKSRLLSDRFSAERPKGSFSTLEIQRTEQGDSAMYLCASSQAGTSGKGSYNEQFFGPGTRLTVL.

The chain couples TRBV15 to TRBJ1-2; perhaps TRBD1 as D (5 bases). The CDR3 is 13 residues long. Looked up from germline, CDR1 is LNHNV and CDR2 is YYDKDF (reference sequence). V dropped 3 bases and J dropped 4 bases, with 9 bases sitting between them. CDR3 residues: CATSSEGPYGYTF. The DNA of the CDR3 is TGTGCCACCAGCAGCGAGGGGCCCTATGGCTACACCTTC.

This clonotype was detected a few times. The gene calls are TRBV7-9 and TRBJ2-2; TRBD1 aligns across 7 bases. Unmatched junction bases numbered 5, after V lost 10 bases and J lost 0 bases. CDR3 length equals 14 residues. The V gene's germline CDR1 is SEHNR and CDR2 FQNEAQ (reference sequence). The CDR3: CAKQGLANTGELFF. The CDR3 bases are TGTGCCAAACAGGGGCTAGCGAACACCGGGGAGCTGTTTTTT. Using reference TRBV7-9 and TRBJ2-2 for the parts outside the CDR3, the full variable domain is DTGVSQNPRHKITKRGQNVTFRCDPISEHNRLYWYRQTLGQGPEFLTYFQNEAQLEKSRLLSDRFSAERPKGSFSTLEIQRTEQGDSAMYLCAKQGLANTGELFFGEGSRLTVL.

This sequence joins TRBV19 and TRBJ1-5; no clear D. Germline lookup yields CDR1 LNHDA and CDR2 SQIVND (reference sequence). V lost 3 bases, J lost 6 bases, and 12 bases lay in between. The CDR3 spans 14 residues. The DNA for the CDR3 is TGTGCCAGTAGTATTATTTATCAGCCTCAGCCCCAGCATTTT. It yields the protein CASSIIYQPQPQHF.

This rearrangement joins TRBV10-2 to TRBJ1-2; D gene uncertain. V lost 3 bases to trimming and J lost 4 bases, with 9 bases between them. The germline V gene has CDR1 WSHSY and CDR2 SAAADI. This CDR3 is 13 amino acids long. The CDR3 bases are TGCGCCAGCAGTGATCACTCCTTCTATGGCTACACCTTC. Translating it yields CASSDHSFYGYTF.

DNA for the CDR3: TGTGCCAGTAGTATCCGGACAGGGCCCTCGACCCAGCCCCAGCATTTT. Residues: CASSIRTGPSTQPQHF. The chain carries TRBV19 and TRBJ1-5; 8 bases fit TRBD1. Per germline, CDR1 LNHDA and CDR2 SQIVND (reference sequence). The CDR3 has 16 residues. With 3 bases clipped from V and 7 bases from J, the junction kept 11 bases outside the gene matches.

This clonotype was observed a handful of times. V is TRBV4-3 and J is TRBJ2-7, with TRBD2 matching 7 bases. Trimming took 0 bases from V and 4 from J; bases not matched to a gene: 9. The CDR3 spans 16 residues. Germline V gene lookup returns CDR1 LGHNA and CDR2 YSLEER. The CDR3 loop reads CASSQDRSRGVYEQYF. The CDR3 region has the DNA TGCGCCAGCAGCCAAGATCGGAGTCGGGGGGTTTACGAGCAGTACTTC.

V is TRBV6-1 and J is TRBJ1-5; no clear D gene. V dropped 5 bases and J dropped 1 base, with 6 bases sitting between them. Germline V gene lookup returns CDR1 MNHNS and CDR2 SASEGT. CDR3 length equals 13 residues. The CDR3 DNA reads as TGTGCCAGCAGTATCAGAAGCAATCAGCCCCAGCATTTT. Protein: CASSIRSNQPQHF.

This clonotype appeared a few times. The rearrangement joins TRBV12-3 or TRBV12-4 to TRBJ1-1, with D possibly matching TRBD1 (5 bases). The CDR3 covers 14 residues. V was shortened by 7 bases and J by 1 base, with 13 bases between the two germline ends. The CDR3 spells CASTPGAGNTEAFF. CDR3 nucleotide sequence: TGTGCCAGCACCCCCGGGGCTGGGAACACTGAAGCTTTCTTT.

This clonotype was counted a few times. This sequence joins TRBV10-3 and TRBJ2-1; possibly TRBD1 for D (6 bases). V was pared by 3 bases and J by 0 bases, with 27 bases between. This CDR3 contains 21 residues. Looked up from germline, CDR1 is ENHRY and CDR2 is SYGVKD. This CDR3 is CAISDRSRGLRTFLSYNEQFF. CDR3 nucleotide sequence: TGTGCCATCAGTGACCGCAGCAGGGGTCTACGAACTTTCCTCTCCTACAATGAGCAGTTCTTC.

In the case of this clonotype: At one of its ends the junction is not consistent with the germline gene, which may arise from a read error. CDR3 sequence: CASSATSGGSYNGQFF. The CDR3 region has the DNA TGTGCCAGCAGTGCGACTAGCGGGGGGTCATACAATGGGCAGTTCTTC. The V gene is TRBV27, the J gene TRBJ2-1; TRBD2 aligns across 13 bases. This CDR3 is built from 16 residues. From germline, CDR1 is MNHEY and CDR2 SMNVEV (reference sequence).

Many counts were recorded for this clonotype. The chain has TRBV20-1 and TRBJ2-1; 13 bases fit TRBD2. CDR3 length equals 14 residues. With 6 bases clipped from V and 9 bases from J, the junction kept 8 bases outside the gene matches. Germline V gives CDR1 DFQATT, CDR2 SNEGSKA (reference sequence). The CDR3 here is CSASTSGRAGEQFF. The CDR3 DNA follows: TGCAGTGCCTCCACTAGCGGGAGGGCCGGTGAGCAGTTCTTC.

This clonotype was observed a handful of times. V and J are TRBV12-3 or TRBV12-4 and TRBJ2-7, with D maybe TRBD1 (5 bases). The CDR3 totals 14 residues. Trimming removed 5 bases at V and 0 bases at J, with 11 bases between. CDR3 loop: CASSPGWSSYEQYF. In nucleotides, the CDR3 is TGTGCCAGCAGTCCAGGGTGGAGCTCCTACGAGCAGTACTTC.

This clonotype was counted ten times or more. CDR3 DNA sequence: TGTGCCAGCAGCCGACCAAGCACAGATACGCAGTATTTT. This encodes CASSRPSTDTQYF. J is TRBJ2-3 and V is TRBV11-2; D gene uncertain. Germline V gene data show CDR1 as SGHAT and CDR2 as FQNNGV. V was pared by 5 bases and J by 0 bases, with 6 bases between. The CDR3 runs to 13 residues.

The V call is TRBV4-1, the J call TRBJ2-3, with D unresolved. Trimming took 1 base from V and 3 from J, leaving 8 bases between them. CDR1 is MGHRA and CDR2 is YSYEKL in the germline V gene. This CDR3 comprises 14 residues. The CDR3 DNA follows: TGCGCCAGCAGCCAAGTTAGCAGGACAGATACGCAGTATTTT. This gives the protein CASSQVSRTDTQYF.

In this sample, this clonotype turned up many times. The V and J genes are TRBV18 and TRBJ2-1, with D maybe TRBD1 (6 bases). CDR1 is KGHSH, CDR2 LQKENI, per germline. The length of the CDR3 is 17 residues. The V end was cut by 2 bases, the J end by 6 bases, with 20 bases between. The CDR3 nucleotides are TGTGCCAGCTCACCAGCGCGGACAGAGGGGATTTCCAATGAGCAGTTCTTC. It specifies CASSPARTEGISNEQFF.